Listed here is a single T cell receptor beta chain. Its antigen is not known. This specimen belongs to a study of Tregs in tolerant kidney transplant recipients. Assay: immunoSEQ multiplex PCR; the TCRdb copy retains only in-frame clones and omits some. Counted here are some 240,000 clones, about 80% occurring once; the ten biggest clones make up 0.5% to 0.65%. Findings and caveats of the study: Findings come from small patient numbers and require larger validation. The most relevant donor-specific Treg TCRbeta repertoire apparently came from expansion with activated donor B cells.

This receptor was identified in a human donor in good health. Input material: CD4+ T cells from blood.

In DNA form, the CDR3 reads TGTGCCAGTAGTATTGCTCACAATAGCAATCAGCCCCAGCATTTT. Residues: CASSIAHNSNQPQHF. V usage is TRBV19 and J usage is TRBJ1-5; D is unresolved. V was pared by 3 bases and J by 0 bases, with 9 bases between. The CDR3 loop spans 15 amino acids. Germline V gene sequence: CDR1 LNHDA, CDR2 SQIVND (reference sequence).